A single sample is the source of the 23 T cell receptor beta chains below, sequenced in a study of blood T cell repertoires in COVID-19. The table came from immunoSEQ multiplex PCR; TCRdb's copy has only in-frame clones and leaves some out. The table includes roughly 220,000 clones, approximately 80% detected once. Sequencing was carried out using peripheral blood. These receptors all stem from a woman older than 75 with COVID-19, enrolled during active disease.

The V gene is TRBV28, the J gene TRBJ2-6, with D possibly matching TRBD1 (5 bases). This CDR3 has 14 residues. Germline-derived CDR1 and CDR2 are MDHEN and SYDVKM. V was pared by 6 bases and J by 2 bases, with 8 bases between. This CDR3 is CASSPGTGANVLTF. The CDR3 DNA reads TGTGCCAGCAGCCCAGGGACTGGGGCCAACGTCCTGACTTTC.

The rearrangement links TRBV11-3 to TRBJ2-1; 8 bases map to TRBD1. From germline, CDR1 is SGHNT and CDR2 YENEEA. The CDR3 is 14 residues long. Trimming took 1 base from V and 8 from J; bases not matched to a gene: 4. The CDR3 DNA reads TGTGCCAGCAGCTTAGGGGGCAGGGGGCATGAGCAGTTCTTC. Translated: CASSLGGRGHEQFF.

The chain is built from TRBV5-1 and TRBJ2-3; TRBD1 might be the D (5 bases). Germline V gives CDR1 SGHRS, CDR2 YFSETQ. Trimming took 3 bases from V and 2 from J, leaving 10 bases between them. The CDR3 runs to 14 residues. The CDR3 sequence is CASSSPTATDTQYF. In nucleotides, the CDR3 is TGCGCCAGCAGCTCCCCGACAGCCACAGATACGCAGTATTTT.

The gene calls are TRBV30 and TRBJ1-4; 12 nucleotides align to TRBD1. J gave up 10 bases and V 3 bases, and 9 bases lay outside the gene matches. Germline CDR1 reads GTSNPN; CDR2 reads SVGIG (reference sequence). CDR3 length: 15 residues. For the CDR3, the DNA is TGTGCCTGGAGGATTCCGGGACAGGGGGCGCGAAAACTGTTTTTT. Protein sequence: CAWRIPGQGARKLFF.

The chain employs TRBV5-1 and TRBJ1-4; 7 bases align to TRBD1. V lost 4 bases, J lost 7 bases, and 7 bases stayed unmatched. The CDR3 runs 14 residues. Germline V gene data show CDR1 as SGHRS and CDR2 as YFSETQ. The CDR3 DNA is TGCGCCAGCAGCGGGGACAGTGGGGGTGAAAAACTGTTTTTT. Its translation: CASSGDSGGEKLFF.

This clone has just a few counts. The V and J genes are TRBV2 and TRBJ1-5; D call uncertain. This CDR3 has 14 residues. Germline V CDR1 and CDR2: SNHLY, FYNNEI. V gave up 7 bases and J gave up 9 bases, with 19 bases separating them. CDR3 loop: CASNPDPPGSPQHF. CDR3 DNA: TGTGCCAGCAACCCGGACCCCCCGGGGTCGCCCCAGCATTTT.

The chain recombines TRBV4-2 with TRBJ2-7; TRBD2 matches 8 bases. Germline values: CDR1 LGHNA, CDR2 YNFKEQ. V lost 0 bases, J lost 7 bases, and 14 bases stayed unmatched. The CDR3 length is 17 residues. Here the CDR3 reads CASSQDLRASGSREQYF. CDR3 sequence (DNA): TGTGCCAGCAGCCAAGATCTCCGGGCGAGCGGGAGTAGAGAGCAGTACTTC.

V and J are TRBV11-1 and TRBJ1-1, with D uncertain. V lost 6 bases to trimming and J lost 0 bases, with 11 bases between them. The CDR3 length is 14 residues. Per germline, CDR1 SGHAT and CDR2 FQDESV (reference sequence). The CDR3 sequence: CASRTSSLNTEAFF. The DNA of the CDR3 is TGTGCCAGCAGAACGAGCTCCTTGAACACTGAAGCTTTCTTT. The complete variable domain, with remaining parts taken from reference TRBV11-1 and TRBJ1-1, reads EAEVAQSPRYKITEKSQAVAFWCDPISGHATLYWYRQILGQGPELLVQFQDESVVDDSQLPKDRFSAERLKGVDSTLKIQPAELGDSAMYLCASRTSSLNTEAFFGQGTRLTVV.

The V and J genes are TRBV23-1 and TRBJ2-1; no definite D call. TRBV23-1 qualifies as an ORF whose function is uncertain. The CDR3 sequence is 16 residues long. V was shortened by 0 bases and J by 2 bases, with 11 bases between the two germline ends. CDR3 nucleotides: TGCGCCAGCAGTCAATCGAAATTGGCCCCCTACAATGAGCAGTTCTTC. This codes for CASSQSKLAPYNEQFF.

This chain connects TRBV6-5 to TRBJ2-7, with D possibly matching TRBD1 (6 bases). Germline-derived CDR1 and CDR2 are MNHEY and SVGAGI. This CDR3 region has 13 residues. Trimming took off 7 bases at V and 5 bases at J, with 15 bases between the two ends. CDR3 nucleotide sequence: TGTGCCAGCACGGACAGCAACGGGGACGAGCAGTACTTC. Residues: CASTDSNGDEQYF.

The chain links TRBV19 to TRBJ2-1; TRBD2 aligns across 12 bases. V lost 7 bases, J lost 6 bases, and 16 bases stayed unmatched. Looked up from germline, CDR1 is LNHDA and CDR2 is SQIVND (reference sequence). The CDR3 sequence is 18 residues long. Here the CDR3 DNA reads TGTGCCAGTACCCAACGACTAGCGGGAGACCTCTCGTCCAATGAGCAGTTCTTC. It encodes CASTQRLAGDLSSNEQFF.

This chain uses TRBV6-5 with TRBJ1-6, with no clear D. Trimming left V 4 bases short and J 2 bases short, with 9 bases between. This CDR3 spans 15 amino acids. Germline loops: CDR1 MNHEY, CDR2 SVGAGI. The CDR3 protein is CASSLAGTYNSPLHF. As DNA, the CDR3 is TGTGCCAGCAGTTTGGCGGGGACCTATAATTCACCCCTCCACTTT.

V is TRBV5-1 and J is TRBJ2-1; D might be TRBD1 (6 bases). Trimming took off 4 bases at V and 7 bases at J, with 9 bases between the two ends. CDR1 SGHRS and CDR2 YFSETQ come from the germline V gene. This CDR3 is 12 amino acids long. The CDR3 loop is CASSEQGNEQFF. DNA of the CDR3: TGCGCCAGCAGCGAACAGGGTAATGAGCAGTTCTTC. Full variable domain (missing parts from reference TRBV5-1 and TRBJ2-1): KAGVTQTPRYLIKTRGQQVTLSCSPISGHRSVSWYQQTPGQGLQFLFEYFSETQRNKGNFPGRFSGRQFSNSRSEMNVSTLELGDSALYLCASSEQGNEQFFGPGTRLTVL.

This chain connects TRBV7-3 to TRBJ1-6; possibly TRBD1 for D (5 bases). This CDR3 comprises 14 residues. CDR1 is SGHTA, CDR2 FQGTGA, per germline. V was cut by 2 bases and J by 7 bases, with 9 bases left in between. The CDR3 sequence: CASSLGQVNSPLHF. DNA of the CDR3: TGTGCCAGCAGCTTAGGACAAGTAAATTCACCCCTCCACTTT.

CDR3 loop: CASSYSGTSKEQYF. Here the CDR3 DNA reads TGTGCCAGCAGTTACTCGGGTACTAGTAAGGAGCAGTACTTC. The J gene is TRBJ2-7, the V gene TRBV6-6; D is possibly TRBD2 (5 bases). Trimming removed 0 bases from V and 7 bases from J, with 13 bases in between. The length of the CDR3 is 14 residues. The germline V gene has CDR1 MNHNY and CDR2 SVGAGI (reference sequence).

This clone was seen a single time. The rearrangement links TRBV5-1 to TRBJ2-1; D is perhaps TRBD2 (6 bases). Germline CDR1 reads SGHRS; CDR2 reads YFSETQ. This CDR3 has 11 amino acids. V gave up 5 bases and J gave up 12 bases, with 12 bases separating them. The CDR3: CASRTGVRQFF. The CDR3 DNA is TGCGCCAGCAGGACGGGGGTAAGGCAGTTCTTC.

The chain is built from TRBV27 and TRBJ1-3; 8 nucleotides line up with TRBD1. Unmatched junction bases numbered 11, after V lost 2 bases and J lost 8 bases. The CDR3 length is 16 residues. Germline V CDR1 and CDR2: MNHEY, SMNVEV (reference sequence). CDR3 in amino acids: CASSLRGPRQGYTIYF. The CDR3 DNA reads TGTGCCAGCAGTTTAAGGGGCCCCCGACAGGGGTACACCATATATTTT.

The chain's CDR3 is CASSLTQTKSYEQYF. CDR3 sequence (DNA): TGTGCCAGCAGTCTTACACAGACTAAATCCTACGAGCAGTACTTC. V gene TRBV6-2 or TRBV6-3 combines with J gene TRBJ2-7; possible D gene TRBD2, 5 bases. CDR3 length: 15 residues. The V end was cut by 5 bases, the J end by 1 base, with 15 bases between. CDR1 is MNHEY and CDR2 is SVGEGT in the germline V gene.

The rearrangement joins TRBV30 to TRBJ2-3, with D possibly being TRBD2 (5 bases). The CDR3 is 16 amino acids. Germline values: CDR1 GTSNPN, CDR2 SVGIG (reference sequence). V lost 0 bases to trimming and J lost 6 bases, with 19 bases between them. CDR3 protein: CAWSVQQAEPGDTQYF. The DNA for the CDR3 is TGTGCCTGGAGTGTTCAACAAGCGGAACCGGGGGATACGCAGTATTTT. Using reference TRBV30 and TRBJ2-3 for the parts outside the CDR3, the full variable domain is SQTIHQWPATLVQPVGSPLSLECTVEGTSNPNLYWYRQAAGRGLQLLFYSVGIGQISSEVPQNLSASRPQDRQFILSSKKLLLSDSGFYLCAWSVQQAEPGDTQYFGPGTRLTVL.

The gene calls are TRBV28 and TRBJ1-1; D uncertain. This CDR3 has 14 amino acids. CDR1 MDHEN and CDR2 SYDVKM come from the germline V gene. V was clipped by 6 bases and J by 4 bases, with 15 bases between them. The CDR3 sequence is CASSHGGQGTEAFF. CDR3 sequence (DNA): TGTGCCAGCAGCCACGGAGGGCAAGGCACTGAAGCTTTCTTT.

The V call is TRBV2, the J call TRBJ2-2; D remains unclear. The CDR3 runs to 14 residues. Trimming stripped 6 bases from V and 0 bases from J, with 8 bases between. The germline V gene encodes CDR1 SNHLY and CDR2 FYNNEI. The CDR3 here is CASRKETNTGELFF. For the CDR3, the DNA is TGTGCCAGCAGGAAAGAGACGAACACCGGGGAGCTGTTTTTT. The full variable domain, its missing parts supplied by reference TRBV2 and TRBJ2-2, is EPEVTQTPSHQVTQMGQEVILRCVPISNHLYFYWYRQILGQKVEFLVSFYNNEISEKSEIFDDQFSVERPDGSNFTLKIRSTKLEDSAMYFCASRKETNTGELFFGEGSRLTVL.

The genes are TRBV28 and TRBJ1-2; TRBD1 might be the D (6 bases). Germline values: CDR1 MDHEN, CDR2 SYDVKM. Trimming stripped 8 bases from V and 4 bases from J, with 17 bases between. The CDR3 is made up of 14 amino acids. The CDR3 protein is CASGKKGQIYGYTF. For the CDR3, the DNA is TGTGCCAGCGGGAAAAAGGGACAAATCTATGGCTACACCTTC.

This chain connects TRBV11-2 to TRBJ1-2; D remains unclear. Per germline, CDR1 SGHAT and CDR2 FQNNGV. V lost 5 bases to trimming and J lost 4 bases, with 14 bases between them. The CDR3 extends over 14 amino acids. In nucleotides, the CDR3 is TGTGCCAGCAGCCCCGGCGGTGCAAGCTATGGCTACACCTTC. This codes for CASSPGGASYGYTF.